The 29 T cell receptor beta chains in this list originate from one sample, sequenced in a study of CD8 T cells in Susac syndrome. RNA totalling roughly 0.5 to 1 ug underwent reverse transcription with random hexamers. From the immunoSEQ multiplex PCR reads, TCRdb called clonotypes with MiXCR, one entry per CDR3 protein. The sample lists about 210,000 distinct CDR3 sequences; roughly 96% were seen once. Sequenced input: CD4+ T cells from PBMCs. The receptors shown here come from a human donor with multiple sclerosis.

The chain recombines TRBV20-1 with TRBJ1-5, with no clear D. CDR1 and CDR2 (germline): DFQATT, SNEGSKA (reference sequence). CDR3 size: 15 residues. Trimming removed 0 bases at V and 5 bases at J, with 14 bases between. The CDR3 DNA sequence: TGCAGTGCTAGAGACGAGGGCGCAGGAGATCAGCCCCAGCATTTT. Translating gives CSARDEGAGDQPQHF.

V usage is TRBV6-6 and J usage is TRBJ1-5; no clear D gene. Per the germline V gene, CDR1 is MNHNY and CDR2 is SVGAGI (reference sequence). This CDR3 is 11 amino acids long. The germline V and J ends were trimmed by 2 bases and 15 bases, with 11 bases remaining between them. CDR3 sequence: CASSYSGESHF. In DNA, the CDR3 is TGTGCCAGCAGTTACAGCGGGGAGTCGCATTTT.

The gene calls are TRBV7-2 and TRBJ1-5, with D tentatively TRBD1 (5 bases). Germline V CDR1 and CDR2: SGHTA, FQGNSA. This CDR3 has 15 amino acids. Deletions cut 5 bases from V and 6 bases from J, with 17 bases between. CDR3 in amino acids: CASSLQGRGLQPQHF. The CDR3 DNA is TGTGCCAGCAGCCTGCAAGGGAGGGGCCTTCAGCCCCAGCATTTT.

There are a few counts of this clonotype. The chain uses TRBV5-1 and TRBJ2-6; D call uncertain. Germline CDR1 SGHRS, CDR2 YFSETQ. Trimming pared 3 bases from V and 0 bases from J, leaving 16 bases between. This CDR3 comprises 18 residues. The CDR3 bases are TGCGCCAGCAGCTACTACCGAAAAGAGCTCTCTGGGGCCAACGTCCTGACTTTC. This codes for CASSYYRKELSGANVLTF.

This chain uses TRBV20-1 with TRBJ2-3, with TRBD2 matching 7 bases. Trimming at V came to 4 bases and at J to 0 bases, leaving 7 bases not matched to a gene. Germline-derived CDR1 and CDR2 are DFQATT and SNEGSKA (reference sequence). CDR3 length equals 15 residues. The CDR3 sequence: CSAKDPSGSTDTQYF. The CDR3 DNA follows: TGCAGTGCTAAGGATCCTAGCGGTAGCACAGATACGCAGTATTTT.

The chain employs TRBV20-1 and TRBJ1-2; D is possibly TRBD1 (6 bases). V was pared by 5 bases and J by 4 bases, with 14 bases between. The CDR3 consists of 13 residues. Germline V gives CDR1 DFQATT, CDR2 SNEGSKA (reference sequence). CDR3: CSADILDSYGYTF. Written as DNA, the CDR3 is TGCAGTGCTGATATACTGGACAGCTATGGCTACACCTTC.

CDR3 DNA sequence: TGTGCCAGCAGTGTCATGGGTGGGCGGGGGGCCTCCTACAATGAGCAGTTCTTC. Its translation: CASSVMGGRGASYNEQFF. The V call is TRBV2, the J call TRBJ2-1, with 8 positions matching TRBD2. This CDR3 contains 18 residues. The germline V gene encodes CDR1 SNHLY and CDR2 FYNNEI. V shed 4 bases and J 0 bases; nucleotides not matched to a gene: 11.

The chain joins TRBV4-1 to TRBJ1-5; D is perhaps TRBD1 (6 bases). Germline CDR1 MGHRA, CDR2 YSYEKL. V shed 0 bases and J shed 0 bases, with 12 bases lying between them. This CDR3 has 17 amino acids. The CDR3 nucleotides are TGCGCCAGCAGCCAAGATCAGGACAGCTATAGCAATCAGCCCCAGCATTTT. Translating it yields CASSQDQDSYSNQPQHF.

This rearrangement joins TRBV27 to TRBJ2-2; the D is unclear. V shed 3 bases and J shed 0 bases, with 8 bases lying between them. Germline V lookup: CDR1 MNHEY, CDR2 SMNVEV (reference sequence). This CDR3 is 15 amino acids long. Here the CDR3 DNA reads TGTGCCAGCAGTTTTTGGAACACGAACACCGGGGAGCTGTTTTTT. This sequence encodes CASSFWNTNTGELFF.

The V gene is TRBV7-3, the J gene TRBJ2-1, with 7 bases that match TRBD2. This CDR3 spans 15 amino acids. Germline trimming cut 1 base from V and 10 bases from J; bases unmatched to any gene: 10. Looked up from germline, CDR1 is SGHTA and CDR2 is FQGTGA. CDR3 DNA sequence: TGTGCCAGCAGCTTAAGGCGGGAGCTCCTAGGAGAGCAGTTCTTC. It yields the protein CASSLRRELLGEQFF.

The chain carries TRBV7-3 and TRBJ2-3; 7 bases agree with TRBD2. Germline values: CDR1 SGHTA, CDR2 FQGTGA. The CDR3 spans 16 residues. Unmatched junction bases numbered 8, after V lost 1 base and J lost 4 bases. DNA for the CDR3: TGTGCCAGCAGCTTAATCGCGGGAGAGGGCGCAGATACGCAGTATTTT. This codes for CASSLIAGEGADTQYF.

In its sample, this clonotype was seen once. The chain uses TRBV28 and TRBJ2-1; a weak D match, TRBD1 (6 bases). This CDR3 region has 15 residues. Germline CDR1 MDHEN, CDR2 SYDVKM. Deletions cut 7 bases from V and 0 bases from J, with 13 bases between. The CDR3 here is CASNLWTASYNEQFF. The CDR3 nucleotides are TGTGCCAGCAATCTTTGGACAGCCTCCTACAATGAGCAGTTCTTC.

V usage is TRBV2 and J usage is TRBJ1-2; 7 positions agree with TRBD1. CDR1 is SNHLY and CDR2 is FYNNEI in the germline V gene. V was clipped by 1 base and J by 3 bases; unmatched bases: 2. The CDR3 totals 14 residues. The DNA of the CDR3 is TGTGCCAGCAGTGAAGACAGGGGTGACTATGGCTACACCTTC. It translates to CASSEDRGDYGYTF. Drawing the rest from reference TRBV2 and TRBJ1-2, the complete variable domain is EPEVTQTPSHQVTQMGQEVILRCVPISNHLYFYWYRQILGQKVEFLVSFYNNEISEKSEIFDDQFSVERPDGSNFTLKIRSTKLEDSAMYFCASSEDRGDYGYTFGSGTRLTVV.

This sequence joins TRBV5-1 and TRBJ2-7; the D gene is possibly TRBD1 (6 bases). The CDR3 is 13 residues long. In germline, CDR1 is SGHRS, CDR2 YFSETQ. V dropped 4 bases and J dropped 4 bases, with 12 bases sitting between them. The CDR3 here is CASSLDSPYEQYF. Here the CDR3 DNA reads TGCGCCAGCAGCCTGGACAGCCCTTACGAGCAGTACTTC.

CDR3 bases: TGTGCCAGCAGTTTCCCCGGGAGGCCCTACGAGCAGTACTTC. Its protein product is CASSFPGRPYEQYF. This chain links TRBV12-3 or TRBV12-4 with TRBJ2-7; 7 bases map to TRBD2. The CDR3 length is 14 residues. The trim removed 3 bases at V and 2 bases at J, leaving 4 bases unmatched.

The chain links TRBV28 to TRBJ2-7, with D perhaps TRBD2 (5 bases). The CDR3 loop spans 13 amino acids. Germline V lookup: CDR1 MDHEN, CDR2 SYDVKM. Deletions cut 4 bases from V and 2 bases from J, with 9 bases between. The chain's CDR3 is CASSWRVAYEQYF. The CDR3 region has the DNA TGTGCCAGCAGTTGGCGGGTGGCCTACGAGCAGTACTTC.

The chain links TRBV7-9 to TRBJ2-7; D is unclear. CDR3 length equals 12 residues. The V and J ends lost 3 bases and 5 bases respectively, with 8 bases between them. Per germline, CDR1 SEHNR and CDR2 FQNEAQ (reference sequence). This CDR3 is CASSFKGDEQYF. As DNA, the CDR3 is TGTGCCAGCAGCTTCAAGGGTGACGAGCAGTACTTC.

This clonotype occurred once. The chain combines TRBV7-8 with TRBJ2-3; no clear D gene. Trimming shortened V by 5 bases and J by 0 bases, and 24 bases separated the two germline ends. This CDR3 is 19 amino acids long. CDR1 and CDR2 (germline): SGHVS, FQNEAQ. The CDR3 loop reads CASSGSIGRGTSSTDTQYF. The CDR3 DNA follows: TGTGCCAGCAGCGGGTCCATCGGTAGAGGAACCTCTAGCACAGATACGCAGTATTTT.

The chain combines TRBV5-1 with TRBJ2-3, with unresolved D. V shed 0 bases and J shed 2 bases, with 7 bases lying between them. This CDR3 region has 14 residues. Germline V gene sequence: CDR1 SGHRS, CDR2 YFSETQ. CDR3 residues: CASSLVTNTDTQYF. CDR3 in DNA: TGCGCCAGCAGCTTGGTCACTAACACAGATACGCAGTATTTT.

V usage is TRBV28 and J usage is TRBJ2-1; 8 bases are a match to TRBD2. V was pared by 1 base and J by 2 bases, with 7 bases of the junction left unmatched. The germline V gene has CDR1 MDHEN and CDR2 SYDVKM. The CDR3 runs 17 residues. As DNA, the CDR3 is TGTGCCAGCAGTTTATTCCCCAGCGGGAGCGCCTACAATGAGCAGTTCTTC. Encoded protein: CASSLFPSGSAYNEQFF.

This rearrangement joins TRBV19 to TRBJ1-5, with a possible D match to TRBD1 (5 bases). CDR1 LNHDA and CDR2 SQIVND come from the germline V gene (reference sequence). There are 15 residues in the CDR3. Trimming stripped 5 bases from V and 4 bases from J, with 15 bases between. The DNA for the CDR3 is TGTGCCAGTAGTGCTTTGCAGGGAGGGAATCAGCCCCAGCATTTT. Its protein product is CASSALQGGNQPQHF.

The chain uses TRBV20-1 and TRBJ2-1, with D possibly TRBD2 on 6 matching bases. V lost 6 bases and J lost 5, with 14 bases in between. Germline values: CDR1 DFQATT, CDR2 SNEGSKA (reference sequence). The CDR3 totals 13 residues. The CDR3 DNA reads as TGCAGTGCGGGGGGTGTAGCGAACAATGAGCAGTTCTTC. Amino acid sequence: CSAGGVANNEQFF.

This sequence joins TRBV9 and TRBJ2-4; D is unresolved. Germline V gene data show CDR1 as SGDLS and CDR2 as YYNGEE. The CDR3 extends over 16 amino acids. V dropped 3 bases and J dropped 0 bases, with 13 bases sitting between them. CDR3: CASSGPQALAKNIQYF. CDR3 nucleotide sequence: TGTGCCAGCAGCGGCCCCCAGGCACTAGCCAAAAACATTCAGTACTTC.

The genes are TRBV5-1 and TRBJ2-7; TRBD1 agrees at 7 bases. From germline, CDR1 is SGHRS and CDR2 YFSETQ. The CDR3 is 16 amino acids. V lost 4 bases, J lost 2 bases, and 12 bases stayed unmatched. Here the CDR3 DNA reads TGCGCCAGCAGCATCCAGCCCGGGACAGTGGCCTACGAGCAGTACTTC. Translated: CASSIQPGTVAYEQYF.

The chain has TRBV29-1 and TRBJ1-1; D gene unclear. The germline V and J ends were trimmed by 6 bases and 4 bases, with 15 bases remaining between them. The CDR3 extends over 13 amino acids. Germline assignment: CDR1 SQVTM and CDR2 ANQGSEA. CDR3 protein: CSVFTTLGTEAFF. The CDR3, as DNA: TGCAGCGTCTTCACTACCTTGGGCACTGAAGCTTTCTTT.

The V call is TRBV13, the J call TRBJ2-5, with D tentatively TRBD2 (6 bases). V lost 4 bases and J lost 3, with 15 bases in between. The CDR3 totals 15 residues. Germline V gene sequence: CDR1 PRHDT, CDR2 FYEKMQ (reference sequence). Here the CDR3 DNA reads TGTGCCAGCAGCTCGTCCGGGACTGGTAAAGAGACCCAGTACTTC. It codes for CASSSSGTGKETQYF.

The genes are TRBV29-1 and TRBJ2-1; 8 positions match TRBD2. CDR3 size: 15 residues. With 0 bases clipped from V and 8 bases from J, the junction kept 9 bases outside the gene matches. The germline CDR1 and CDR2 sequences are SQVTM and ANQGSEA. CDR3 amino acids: CSVEDRAGVRDEQFF. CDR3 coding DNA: TGCAGCGTTGAAGATCGAGCGGGAGTTCGGGATGAGCAGTTCTTC.

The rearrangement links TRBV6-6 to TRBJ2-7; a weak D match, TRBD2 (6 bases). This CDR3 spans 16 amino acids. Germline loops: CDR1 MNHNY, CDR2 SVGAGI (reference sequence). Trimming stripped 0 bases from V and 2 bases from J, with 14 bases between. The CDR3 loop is CASSYSRVGGTYEQYF. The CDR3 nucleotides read TGTGCCAGCAGTTACTCGAGAGTTGGAGGGACCTACGAGCAGTACTTC.

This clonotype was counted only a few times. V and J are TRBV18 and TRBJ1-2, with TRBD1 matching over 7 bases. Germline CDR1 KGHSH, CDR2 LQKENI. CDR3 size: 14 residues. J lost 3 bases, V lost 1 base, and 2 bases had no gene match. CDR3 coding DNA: TGTGCCAGCTCACCACGCCAGGGGGACTATGGCTACACCTTC. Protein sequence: CASSPRQGDYGYTF.